This T cell receptor beta chain was documented in a study of control samples from healthy donors and cancer patients. V shed 6 bases and J shed 2 bases, with 16 bases lying between them. This CDR3 has 15 residues. Germline values: CDR1 MNHEY, CDR2 SVGEGT. Some clones are missing from TCRdb's copy, which holds only in-frame ones; the method was immunoSEQ multiplex PCR. The table includes 400,000 to 450,000 clones, about nine tenths detected once. This chain connects TRBV6-2 or TRBV6-3 to TRBJ1-1, with TRBD1 as a possible D gene (6 bases). The TCR originated in a man aged 40-49 years with head and neck cancer. The source material was PBMCs. As DNA, the CDR3 is TGTGCCAGCAGCCCCGGGGACATCCGAAACACTGAAGCTTTCTTT. Translated, it gives CASSPGDIRNTEAFF.